The source of this T cell receptor (beta chain) is a study of naive and memory T cell subsets. Findings and limits, study-wide: A few larger clonotypes appeared in naive repertoires, especially CD8, possibly memory cells re-expressing CD45RA.

An equimolar mix of two oligonucleotides served as the beta constant-region primer for TRBC1 and TRBC2. Nested alpha and beta constant-region primers with the SP2 primer drove four PCR rounds on ligated cDNA. TCRdb redid the calling of the UMI-ligation and nested PCR reads with MiXCR, one entry per CDR3 protein. Among around 160,000 distinct CDR3 sequences listed, roughly 22% were seen once. Worth noting for this clonotype: Antigen: not known.

Germline V gene sequence: CDR1 MNHEY, CDR2 SMNVEV (reference sequence). The V end lost 6 bases, the J end lost 3 bases, and 9 bases lay between the germline ends. The CDR3 loop spans 12 amino acids. Specimen: naive CD4+ T cells from blood. The rearrangement links TRBV27 to TRBJ2-7; D perhaps matches TRBD2 (6 bases). The source is a human donor in good health. The CDR3 nucleotides read TGTGCCAGCAGGGAGGGGAACTACGAGCAGTACTTC. Translating gives CASREGNYEQYF.